This T cell receptor beta chain was obtained from a study of shared clonotypes between healthy human individuals. As regards this clone: What it recognizes is unknown.

Study-level points and caveats: Among the subsets, naive ones generally showed larger estimated richness than memory ones. Despite large depth, rarefaction showed incomplete sorted-subset sequencing.

Repertoires were generated with immunoSEQ multiplex PCR, while TCRdb's copy carries only in-frame clones and drops some. The repertoire holds about 2 million clones, with roughly 95% as singletons. Terminally differentiated effector memory CD45RA+ cells were left out of the naive CD8 fraction, which was CD45RO-negative and positively selected for CCR7. Participating donors were healthy, HIV-negative adults free of recent acute infections or vaccinations. Deletions cut 3 bases from V and 1 base from J, with 4 bases between. CDR3 length equals 13 residues. Germline V CDR1 and CDR2: SGDLS, YYNGEE. V is TRBV9 and J is TRBJ2-2; D unresolved. Sequencing input: naive CD8+ T cells sorted from blood. The source of this sequence is a man younger than 35 in good health. This CDR3 is CASSGWNTGELFF. The CDR3 DNA sequence: TGTGCCAGCAGCGGGTGGAACACCGGGGAGCTGTTTTTT.